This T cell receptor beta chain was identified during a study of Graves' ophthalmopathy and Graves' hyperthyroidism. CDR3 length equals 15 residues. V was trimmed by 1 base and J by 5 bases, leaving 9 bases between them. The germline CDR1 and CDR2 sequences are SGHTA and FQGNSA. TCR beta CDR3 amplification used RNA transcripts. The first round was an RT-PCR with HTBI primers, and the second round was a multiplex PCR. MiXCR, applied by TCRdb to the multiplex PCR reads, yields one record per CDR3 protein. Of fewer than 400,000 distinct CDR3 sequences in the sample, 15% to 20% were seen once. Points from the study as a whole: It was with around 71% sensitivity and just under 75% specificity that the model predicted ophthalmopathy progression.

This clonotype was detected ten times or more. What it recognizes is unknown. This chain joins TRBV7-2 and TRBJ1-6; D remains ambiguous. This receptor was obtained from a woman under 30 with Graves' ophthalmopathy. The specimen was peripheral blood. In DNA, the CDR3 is TGTGCCAGCAGCTTAGATAGGAGAAATAATTCACCCCTCCACTTT. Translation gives CASSLDRRNNSPLHF. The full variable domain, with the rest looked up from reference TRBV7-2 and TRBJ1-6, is GAGVSQSPSNKVTEKGKDVELRCDPISGHTALYWYRQSLGQGLEFLIYFQGNSAPDKSGLPSDRFSAERTGGSVSTLTIQRTQQEDSAVYLCASSLDRRNNSPLHFGNGTRLTVT.